Below are 31 T cell receptor beta chains sequenced from a single sample in a study of chemoradiotherapy in HPV16-positive cancers. Produced via immunoSEQ multiplex PCR; TCRdb's table is partial and in-frame only. In the table there are about 5,300 clones, about 88% of which are singletons. This sample comprised blood, obtained from a patient who underwent chemoradiotherapy. The receptors shown here come from a human donor with HPV-associated anogenital cancer.

The genes are TRBV6-1 and TRBJ2-2; a possible D gene is TRBD2 (6 bases). CDR1 is MNHNS, CDR2 SASEGT, per germline. V lost 6 bases, J lost 5 bases, and 16 bases lay in between. The CDR3 runs 15 residues. CDR3: CASSPASRGTGELFF. CDR3 bases: TGTGCCAGCAGCCCCGCTAGCCGGGGGACCGGGGAGCTGTTTTTT.

The chain uses TRBV13 and TRBJ1-2; a weak D match, TRBD1 (5 bases). Trimming removed 8 bases from V and 5 bases from J, with 18 bases in between. The CDR3 sequence is 14 residues long. The germline V gene has CDR1 PRHDT and CDR2 FYEKMQ (reference sequence). The CDR3 DNA sequence: TGTGCCAGCGGATTAGGGGAAACTTTATATGGCTACACCTTC. Translating gives CASGLGETLYGYTF.

This chain uses TRBV7-2 with TRBJ2-3; D is ambiguous. Per the germline V gene, CDR1 is SGHTA and CDR2 is FQGNSA. Trimming took off 5 bases at V and 4 bases at J, with 10 bases between the two ends. The CDR3 is 13 amino acids. The CDR3 is CASSPTAADTQYF. The CDR3, as DNA: TGTGCCAGCAGCCCAACCGCAGCAGATACGCAGTATTTT.

This sequence joins TRBV19 and TRBJ1-6; D unresolved. The CDR3 contains 15 residues. Germline V CDR1 and CDR2: LNHDA, SQIVND (reference sequence). The V gene lost 0 bases and the J gene lost 6 bases, with 9 bases spanning the gap. CDR3 region: CASSIDMTSNSPLHF. Here the CDR3 DNA reads TGTGCCAGTAGTATAGACATGACAAGTAATTCACCCCTCCACTTT.

The chain joins TRBV2 to TRBJ1-5; D is uncertain. V shed 6 bases and J shed 3 bases, with 18 bases lying between them. The germline CDR1 and CDR2 sequences are SNHLY and FYNNEI. The CDR3 extends over 16 amino acids. CDR3 sequence (DNA): TGTGCCAGCAGATGGAACGGAACTACCCTCAATCAGCCCCAGCATTTT. Translated: CASRWNGTTLNQPQHF.

J is TRBJ2-1 and V is TRBV6-1; 10 bases map to TRBD2. V lost 4 bases, J lost 2 bases, and 8 bases stayed unmatched. Germline loops: CDR1 MNHNS, CDR2 SASEGT. The CDR3 runs to 17 residues. CDR3 bases: TGTGCCAGCAGTGCATCAAGCGGGGGGGCCCCCTACAATGAGCAGTTCTTC. As protein: CASSASSGGAPYNEQFF.

V gene TRBV7-2 combines with J gene TRBJ1-6, with 7 bases lining up with TRBD1. The CDR3 extends over 16 amino acids. Germline V gives CDR1 SGHTA, CDR2 FQGNSA. V dropped 5 bases and J dropped 9; count of bases not matched to a gene: 13. The CDR3 DNA reads as TGTGCCAGCAGCCCGCGACAGGGCCCTCCGGGTTCACCCCTCCACTTT. Its protein product is CASSPRQGPPGSPLHF.

The chain uses TRBV30 and TRBJ1-1; 8 bases match TRBD1. The CDR3 has 11 amino acids. Germline V gene lookup returns CDR1 GTSNPN and CDR2 SVGIG (reference sequence). In nucleotides, the CDR3 is TGTGGGGGGGACAGGTCCTATGAAGCTTTCTTT. It encodes CGGDRSYEAFF.

V usage is TRBV6-7 and J usage is TRBJ1-6, with TRBD1 matching over 9 bases. TRBV6-7 belongs to the ORF category, with a function that is uncertain. Germline trimming cut 9 bases from V and 7 bases from J; bases unmatched to any gene: 4. This CDR3 comprises 13 residues. The CDR3 DNA sequence: TGTGCCAGTTCCGGGACAGGGAATTCACCCCTCCACTTT. Its protein product is CASSGTGNSPLHF.

The chain recombines TRBV29-1 with TRBJ2-3; D is perhaps TRBD1 or TRBD2 (6 bases each). This CDR3 comprises 14 residues. CDR1 is SQVTM, CDR2 ANQGSEA, per germline. Trimming cost V 3 bases and J 3 bases, with 13 bases left between them. CDR3 sequence: CSVEEGGRTDTQYF. The CDR3 DNA reads as TGCAGCGTTGAGGAGGGGGGAAGAACAGATACGCAGTATTTT.

The chain has TRBV19 and TRBJ1-2; 7 bases agree with TRBD1. V dropped 3 bases and J dropped 4; count of bases not matched to a gene: 11. CDR3 length: 16 amino acids. Germline V gene sequence: CDR1 LNHDA, CDR2 SQIVND (reference sequence). CDR3 nucleotides: TGTGCCAGTAGTATCTCCCAGGGGCAGGGGGGCTATGGCTACACCTTC. This sequence encodes CASSISQGQGGYGYTF. Using reference TRBV19 and TRBJ1-2 for the parts outside the CDR3, the full variable domain is DGGITQSPKYLFRKEGQNVTLSCEQNLNHDAMYWYRQDPGQGLRLIYYSQIVNDFQKGDIAEGYSVSREKKESFPLTVTSAQKNPTAFYLCASSISQGQGGYGYTFGSGTRLTVV.

The chain's CDR3 is CASRTGTGGPLAGANVLTF. Written as DNA, the CDR3 is TGTGCCAGCAGGACCGGGACAGGGGGCCCATTGGCAGGGGCCAACGTCCTGACTTTC. The chain links TRBV5-4 to TRBJ2-6, with TRBD1 matching over 12 bases. This CDR3 is built from 19 residues. Trimming took 5 bases from V and 4 from J; bases not matched to a gene: 13. CDR1 is SGHNT, CDR2 YYREEE, per germline (reference sequence). Full variable domain (outside the CDR3, taken from reference TRBV5-4 and TRBJ2-6): ETGVTQSPTHLIKTRGQQVTLRCSSQSGHNTVSWYQQALGQGPQFIFQYYREEENGRGNFPPRFSGLQFPNYSSELNVNALELDDSALYLCASRTGTGGPLAGANVLTFGAGSRLTVL.

The gene calls are TRBV23-1 and TRBJ2-7, with D perhaps TRBD1 (6 bases). TRBV23-1 is an open reading frame whose function is uncertain. Trimming pared 4 bases from V and 0 bases from J, leaving 10 bases between. The CDR3 runs to 14 residues. This chain's CDR3 is CASSRGQSSYEQYF. CDR3 coding DNA: TGCGCCAGCAGTCGAGGACAGAGCTCCTACGAGCAGTACTTC.

The V and J genes are TRBV12-5 and TRBJ2-1; 8 nucleotides line up with TRBD1. This CDR3 spans 17 amino acids. Germline CDR1 is LGHNT and CDR2 is FRNRAP. Trimming cost V 5 bases and J 0 bases; bases outside gene matches: 9. Written as DNA, the CDR3 is TGTGCTAGTGGTCTTAAAATGACAGGGGTCTCCTACAATGAGCAGTTCTTC. Amino acid sequence: CASGLKMTGVSYNEQFF.

The genes are TRBV7-2 and TRBJ2-2; 8 bases agree with TRBD2. The germline gives CDR1 SGHTA, CDR2 FQGNSA. This CDR3 spans 19 amino acids. V was clipped by 4 bases and J by 0 bases; unmatched bases: 13. Written as DNA, the CDR3 is TGTGCCAGCAGCTCCCGGGGGTCGAAGCGGGGGTCGAACACCGGGGAGCTGTTTTTT. This gives the protein CASSSRGSKRGSNTGELFF.

The chain has TRBV7-9 and TRBJ1-6; 9 nucleotides line up with TRBD1. The V segment lost 5 bases and the J segment 9 bases; nucleotides outside the gene matches: 2. Per the germline V gene, CDR1 is SEHNR and CDR2 is FQNEAQ (reference sequence). This CDR3 spans 13 amino acids. CDR3 sequence reads: CASSRDRVSPLHF. The CDR3 bases are TGTGCCAGCAGCAGGGACAGGGTTTCACCCCTCCACTTT.

V and J are TRBV6-6 and TRBJ1-5; 10 bases align to TRBD1. Germline V gene data show CDR1 as MNHNY and CDR2 as SVGAGI (reference sequence). The V gene end was trimmed by 5 bases and the J gene end by 4 bases; junction bases not matched to a gene: 2. CDR3 size: 14 residues. This chain's CDR3 is CASSRGQGNQPQHF. CDR3 bases: TGTGCCAGCAGTAGGGGACAGGGGAATCAGCCCCAGCATTTT.

This chain connects TRBV7-2 to TRBJ2-5; TRBD1 matches at 9 bases. The J call may be in error: the DNA end matches TRBJ2-7 better. The CDR3 runs 15 residues. The germline V gene encodes CDR1 SGHTA and CDR2 FQGNSA. The CDR3 sequence: CASSFPQGARYEQYF. The CDR3 region has the DNA TGTGCCAGCAGCTTTCCACAGGGGGCCAGATACGAGCAGTACTTC.

The J gene is TRBJ2-3, the V gene TRBV29-1; 7 bases align to TRBD2. The ends lost 1 base at V and 0 bases at J; junction bases unmatched: 10. Germline lookup yields CDR1 SQVTM and CDR2 ANQGSEA. This CDR3 spans 17 amino acids. The CDR3 DNA reads as TGCAGCGTTGAAGGCCTAGCGGAGGATTCTAGCACAGATACGCAGTATTTT. It specifies CSVEGLAEDSSTDTQYF.

The chain recombines TRBV5-1 with TRBJ1-6; 7 bases map to TRBD1. This CDR3 comprises 17 residues. CDR1 is SGHRS, CDR2 YFSETQ, per germline. V shed 6 bases and J 0 bases; nucleotides not matched to a gene: 9. The CDR3 spells CASTRDSLSSYNSPLHF. For the CDR3, the DNA is TGCGCCAGCACCCGGGACAGCCTGAGCTCCTATAATTCACCCCTCCACTTT.

As regards this clone: This CDR3 is also generated by other DNA sequences in the sample. This chain joins TRBV5-4 and TRBJ1-2, with 11 nucleotides matching TRBD1. CDR1 SGHNT and CDR2 YYREEE come from the germline V gene (reference sequence). This CDR3 contains 15 residues. The trim removed 4 bases at V and 4 bases at J, leaving 6 bases unmatched. The CDR3 region is CASSLGQGAGYGYTF. The DNA for the CDR3 is TGTGCCAGCAGCCTCGGACAGGGGGCTGGCTATGGCTACACCTTC.

This rearrangement joins TRBV7-2 to TRBJ2-7, with D possibly called TRBD1 or TRBD2 (5 bases each). The V gene lost 4 bases and the J gene lost 5 bases, with 18 bases spanning the gap. The germline CDR1 and CDR2 sequences are SGHTA and FQGNSA. The CDR3 runs 15 residues. In nucleotides, the CDR3 is TGTGCCAGCAGCTCCCTAGGGGCAGGGAGCGACGAGCAGTACTTC. This gives the protein CASSSLGAGSDEQYF.

The V call is TRBV6-6, the J call TRBJ1-4; tentatively, D is TRBD1 (6 bases). Trimming took 6 bases from V and 8 from J, leaving 16 bases between them. The CDR3 contains 14 residues. From germline, CDR1 is MNHNY and CDR2 SVGAGI (reference sequence). The chain's CDR3 is CASSSGTGGEKLFF. The CDR3 coding sequence is TGTGCCAGCAGCTCCGGGACGGGGGGCGAAAAACTGTTTTTT.

V and J are TRBV9 and TRBJ2-3; D gene uncertain. Germline V gene lookup returns CDR1 SGDLS and CDR2 YYNGEE. The V and J ends lost 3 bases and 1 base respectively, with 24 bases between them. The CDR3 is 19 residues long. The CDR3 bases are TGTGCCAGCAGCGCCCGTTCGAGCCGGCTGGCGACGGGCACAGATACGCAGTATTTT. This sequence encodes CASSARSSRLATGTDTQYF.

The chain couples TRBV6-6 to TRBJ1-2; 7 positions match TRBD1. The germline CDR1 and CDR2 sequences are MNHNY and SVGAGI (reference sequence). CDR3 length: 16 amino acids. Losses at the gene ends were 2 bases for V and 8 bases for J; bases not matched to a gene: 14. The CDR3 coding sequence is TGTGCCAGCAGTTACGAGTCTCCAAACAGGGGATCCGGCTACACCTTC. Encoded protein: CASSYESPNRGSGYTF.

About this clone itself: Germline is not matched at one junction end, which may reflect a read error. The chain carries TRBV29-1 and TRBJ1-3, with a weak D call TRBD1 (5 bases). The CDR3 has 11 residues. Germline V gives CDR1 SQVTM, CDR2 ANQGSEA. This CDR3 is CTGADGNTIYF. In nucleotides, the CDR3 is TGTACCGGGGCGGACGGAAACACCATATATTTT.

V usage is TRBV27 and J usage is TRBJ1-6; 9 bases line up with TRBD1. Germline V lookup: CDR1 MNHEY, CDR2 SMNVEV (reference sequence). Germline trimming cut 1 base from V and 7 bases from J; bases unmatched to any gene: 8. CDR3 length: 17 amino acids. Here the CDR3 reads CASSLWGTGPGNSPLHF. CDR3 in DNA: TGTGCCAGCAGTTTATGGGGGACAGGGCCGGGGAATTCACCCCTCCACTTT.

The chain couples TRBV9 to TRBJ2-1; a weak D match, TRBD1 (5 bases). Trimming shortened V by 0 bases and J by 6 bases, and 7 bases separated the two germline ends. The CDR3 extends over 13 amino acids. Germline V gene lookup returns CDR1 SGDLS and CDR2 YYNGEE. The CDR3 DNA reads as TGTGCCAGCAGCGTAGTAGACAGCAATGAGCAGTTCTTC. This encodes CASSVVDSNEQFF.

This clone was picked up one time. DNA of the CDR3: TGCAGCGTTGAAGTGGGGACTAGCGGCTACAATGAGCAGTTCTTC. Amino acids: CSVEVGTSGYNEQFF. The gene calls are TRBV29-1 and TRBJ2-1; 11 nucleotides line up with TRBD2. CDR1 SQVTM and CDR2 ANQGSEA come from the germline V gene. The CDR3 covers 15 residues. With V trimmed by 1 base and J by 3 bases, 2 bases remained unmatched.

The rearrangement joins TRBV18 to TRBJ1-5; the D gene is possibly TRBD1 (5 bases). Germline-derived CDR1 and CDR2 are KGHSH and LQKENI. Trimming pared 6 bases from V and 0 bases from J, leaving 9 bases between. There are 14 residues in the CDR3. CDR3 nucleotides: TGTGCCAGCTCCCCGACAGATAGCAATCAGCCCCAGCATTTT. Translated, it gives CASSPTDSNQPQHF.

The V call is TRBV7-2, the J call TRBJ2-3; D could derive from TRBD1 or TRBD2 (6 bases each). Germline-derived CDR1 and CDR2 are SGHTA and FQGNSA. The CDR3 loop spans 14 amino acids. V was shortened by 3 bases and J by 5 bases, with 12 bases between the two germline ends. In nucleotides, the CDR3 is TGTGCCAGCAGCTTGTTAGGGGGGAGAGATACGCAGTATTTT. Its translation: CASSLLGGRDTQYF.